One sample yielded the 30 T cell receptor beta chains listed below, sequenced in a study of T cells in Graves' hyperthyroidism and ophthalmopathy (dated by TCRdb to about 2019). Preparation of the library involved multiplex PCR. For sequencing, an Illumina HiSeq 2000 was employed. The TCR beta CDR3 regions were amplified from RNA transcripts. The TCR CDR3 was subjected to a first round of RT-PCR using the HTBI primer set and the Qiagen OneStep RT-PCR kit. Starting from the raw public reads, TCRdb applied fastp trimming at Q25, assembled clones with MiXCR and retained in-frame beta chains. CDR3 protein sequences are deduplicated, and each keeps its most common genes and DNA. The sample has about 680,000 distinct CDR3 sequences on record, just over 35% of them singletons. In total, the top ten clones hold roughly 30% of the sample. Sequencing input: blood. The receptors here all came from a middle-aged woman with Graves' hyperthyroidism.

This rearrangement joins TRBV30 to TRBJ1-1; 7 bases fit TRBD1. The CDR3 has 13 residues. The V and J ends lost 1 base and 5 bases, in that order; junction bases with no gene match: 4. Germline V gives CDR1 GTSNPN, CDR2 SVGIG (reference sequence). The CDR3: CAWSGQGVTEAFF. The DNA for the CDR3 is TGTGCCTGGAGTGGACAGGGAGTGACTGAAGCTTTCTTT. Variable domain in full (rest from reference TRBV30 and TRBJ1-1): SQTIHQWPATLVQPVGSPLSLECTVEGTSNPNLYWYRQAAGRGLQLLFYSVGIGQISSEVPQNLSASRPQDRQFILSSKKLLLSDSGFYLCAWSGQGVTEAFFGQGTRLTVV.

This clonotype has only a few counts. The V and J genes are TRBV7-9 and TRBJ2-7; TRBD1 matches 7 bases. The CDR3 totals 17 residues. The germline CDR1 and CDR2 sequences are SEHNR and FQNEAQ (reference sequence). V trimming: 5 bases; J trimming: 2 bases; junction bases outside the gene matches: 15. The CDR3 nucleotides read TGTGCCAGCAGCCTTCTAAGACCGGGACAGAAAACCTACGAGCAGTACTTC. This codes for CASSLLRPGQKTYEQYF. The whole variable domain, filled in from reference TRBV7-9 and TRBJ2-7, reads DTGVSQNPRHKITKRGQNVTFRCDPISEHNRLYWYRQTLGQGPEFLTYFQNEAQLEKSRLLSDRFSAERPKGSFSTLEIQRTEQGDSAMYLCASSLLRPGQKTYEQYFGPGTRLTVT.

The sample holds a few counts of this clonotype. This chain connects TRBV20-1 to TRBJ1-1; TRBD1 aligns across 8 bases. This CDR3 contains 17 residues. Germline CDR1 reads DFQATT; CDR2 reads SNEGSKA (reference sequence). V shed 3 bases and J 6 bases; nucleotides not matched to a gene: 18. CDR3 residues: CSASFDRQGFAIPEAFF. The DNA of the CDR3 is TGCAGTGCTAGTTTCGATCGACAGGGGTTCGCCATACCTGAAGCTTTCTTT.

The chain combines TRBV5-6 with TRBJ1-3, with D unclear. Germline V gives CDR1 SGHDT, CDR2 YYEEEE. Trimming stripped 0 bases from V and 0 bases from J, with 7 bases between. The CDR3 runs to 15 residues. The CDR3 sequence is CASSLVDLSGNTIYF. CDR3 coding DNA: TGTGCCAGCAGCTTGGTGGACCTCTCTGGAAACACCATATATTTT. Using reference TRBV5-6 and TRBJ1-3 for the parts outside the CDR3, the full variable domain is DAGVTQSPTHLIKTRGQQVTLRCSPKSGHDTVSWYQQALGQGPQFIFQYYEEEERQRGNFPDRFSGHQFPNYSSELNVNALLLGDSALYLCASSLVDLSGNTIYFGEGSWLTVV.

This clonotype was observed a handful of times. The chain has TRBV9 and TRBJ2-5; D is possibly TRBD1 or TRBD2 (7 bases each). CDR1 SGDLS and CDR2 YYNGEE come from the germline V gene. The CDR3 extends over 15 amino acids. Trimming left V 4 bases short and J 0 bases short, with 13 bases between. CDR3 DNA: TGTGCCAGCAGCCTCAGGGGGGGCTACCAAGAGACCCAGTACTTC. The encoded protein is CASSLRGGYQETQYF.

In this sample, this clonotype turned up many times. The chain has TRBV10-3 and TRBJ1-2; the D is unclear. There are 15 residues in the CDR3. Per germline, CDR1 ENHRY and CDR2 SYGVKD. Trimming left V 0 bases short and J 3 bases short, with 11 bases between. The CDR3 bases are TGTGCCATCAGTGAGTCGATCGGCCAGCACTATGGCTACACCTTC. The encoded protein is CAISESIGQHYGYTF.

The chain uses TRBV6-5 and TRBJ2-7; TRBD1 matches 7 bases. The tail of the sequence fits TRBJ2-1 better, so the J call may be wrong. Germline CDR1 and CDR2: MNHEY and SVGAGI. CDR3 size: 14 residues. The CDR3 is CASSYGEGAGEQFF. The CDR3 DNA follows: TGTGCCAGCAGTTACGGAGAGGGGGCTGGTGAGCAGTTCTTC.

This clonotype occurred a few times. The chain has TRBV12-5 and TRBJ1-2; 7 bases align to TRBD1. CDR3 length: 15 residues. J lost 5 bases, V lost 3 bases, and 9 bases had no gene match. CDR1 LGHNT and CDR2 FRNRAP come from the germline V gene. In nucleotides, the CDR3 is TGTGCTAGTGGTTTCGACAGGGCCCTCCCGTATGGCTACACCTTC. Protein: CASGFDRALPYGYTF.

The chain uses TRBV10-3 and TRBJ2-5, with D tentatively TRBD2 (7 bases). The J call may be faulty, since TRBJ2-1 better matches the DNA end. CDR1 and CDR2 (germline): ENHRY, SYGVKD. This CDR3 is built from 20 residues. The CDR3 DNA sequence: TGTGCCATCAGTGCTTTTCAGGCTAGCGGCTCACGCCTCACAGGGAATGAGCAGTTCTTC. Its translation is CAISAFQASGSRLTGNEQFF.

The V gene is TRBV24-1, the J gene TRBJ2-2; no firm D call. The length of the CDR3 is 11 residues. The V gene lost 5 bases and the J gene lost 8 bases, with 5 bases spanning the gap. The germline gives CDR1 KGHDR, CDR2 SFDVKD. CDR3 sequence: CATSGLGELFF. CDR3 coding DNA: TGTGCCACCAGTGGATTGGGGGAGCTGTTTTTT.

Comments on this clonotype: Just one base apart from a much larger clone, this may be a read error. The V call is TRBV7-2, the J call TRBJ2-7; 7 nucleotides align to TRBD1. Germline lookup yields CDR1 SGHTA and CDR2 FQGNSA. V dropped 5 bases and J dropped 1; count of bases not matched to a gene: 8. CDR3 size: 15 residues. The CDR3 reads CASSTAHRGSYEQYF. In nucleotides, the CDR3 is TGTGCCAGCAGCACGGCCCACAGGGGATCCTACGAGCAGTACTTC.

To note about this clonotype: This sequence may be a read error, since a much larger clone differs from it by one base. V usage is TRBV7-2 and J usage is TRBJ2-2; the D is unclear. The CDR3 covers 15 residues. V was clipped by 0 bases and J by 6 bases, with 11 bases between them. From germline, CDR1 is SGHTA and CDR2 FQGNSA. CDR3 coding DNA: TGTGCCAGCAGCTTAGCGCACGGGTCGTCCGGGGAGCTGTTTTTT. Translating gives CASSLAHGSSGELFF.

This clonotype was counted only a few times. The gene calls are TRBV19 and TRBJ1-5; D ambiguous. The ends were cut back, 6 bases at V and 0 bases at J, with 12 bases in the middle. Per the germline V gene, CDR1 is LNHDA and CDR2 is SQIVND (reference sequence). The CDR3 contains 15 residues. Here the CDR3 DNA reads TGTGCCAGTAGGGACGCTCCAACTAGCAATCAGCCCCAGCATTTT. It yields the protein CASRDAPTSNQPQHF.

V is TRBV19 and J is TRBJ2-3; D is perhaps TRBD1 (5 bases). Germline-derived CDR1 and CDR2 are LNHDA and SQIVND (reference sequence). This CDR3 comprises 15 residues. V was trimmed by 3 bases and J by 1 base, leaving 11 bases between them. CDR3 DNA sequence: TGTGCCAGTAGTATGTCGGTACAGGGCACAGATACGCAGTATTTT. Its protein is CASSMSVQGTDTQYF.

This clonotype was observed a few times. The chain uses TRBV28 and TRBJ2-5, with 11 bases aligning to TRBD2. The CDR3 sequence is 15 residues long. Germline loops: CDR1 MDHEN, CDR2 SYDVKM. Trimming took 5 bases from V and 4 from J; bases not matched to a gene: 6. The CDR3 DNA is TGTGCCAGCAGTCCGACTAGCGGGATATTAGAGACCCAGTACTTC. Translation gives CASSPTSGILETQYF.

This clonotype came up many times. This chain links TRBV29-1 with TRBJ1-1; TRBD1 matches 9 bases. The CDR3 runs 14 residues. The germline CDR1 and CDR2 sequences are SQVTM and ANQGSEA. With 4 bases clipped from V and 3 bases from J, the junction kept 6 bases outside the gene matches. The CDR3 region is CSVVNRDRDTEAFF. The CDR3 nucleotides are TGCAGCGTTGTAAACCGGGACAGGGACACTGAAGCTTTCTTT.

The chain carries TRBV13 and TRBJ1-3; a weak D match, TRBD1 (5 bases). The ends were cut back, 7 bases at V and 0 bases at J, with 13 bases in the middle. Germline assignment: CDR1 PRHDT and CDR2 FYEKMQ (reference sequence). The length of the CDR3 is 15 residues. CDR3 amino acids: CASNPETVSGNTIYF. DNA of the CDR3: TGTGCCAGCAACCCGGAGACAGTCTCTGGAAACACCATATATTTT. The full variable domain, completed using reference TRBV13 and TRBJ1-3, is AAGVIQSPRHLIKEKRETATLKCYPIPRHDTVYWYQQGPGQDPQFLISFYEKMQSDKGSIPDRFSAQQFSDYHSELNMSSLELGDSALYFCASNPETVSGNTIYFGEGSWLTVV.

The chain combines TRBV20-1 with TRBJ1-2, with D unclear. The CDR3 contains 12 residues. Deletions cut 0 bases from V and 1 base from J, with 3 bases between. CDR1 and CDR2 (germline): DFQATT, SNEGSKA (reference sequence). CDR3 residues: CSARDYNYGYTF. Written as DNA, the CDR3 is TGCAGTGCTAGAGACTATAACTATGGCTACACCTTC.

CDR3 DNA sequence: TGTGCCAGCAGTTACTCGTGGCAGTTCGGCCCGAATCAGCCCCAGCATTTT. Translation gives CASSYSWQFGPNQPQHF. The genes are TRBV12-3 or TRBV12-4 and TRBJ1-5; D ambiguous. Trimming took 4 bases from V and 4 from J, leaving 20 bases between them. The CDR3 extends over 17 amino acids.

CDR3 protein: CASSEGARNQPQHF. CDR3 DNA: TGTGCCAGCAGCGAGGGGGCACGCAATCAGCCCCAGCATTTT. V and J are TRBV2 and TRBJ1-5; TRBD1 agrees at 7 bases. J gave up 2 bases and V 6 bases, and 4 bases lay outside the gene matches. The V gene's germline CDR1 is SNHLY and CDR2 FYNNEI. The CDR3 extends over 14 amino acids.

Concerning this clonotype itself: Being one base from a much bigger clone, this may be a read error. This chain joins TRBV12-3 or TRBV12-4 and TRBJ2-7, with 10 bases aligning to TRBD2. The CDR3 consists of 13 residues. CDR3 sequence (DNA): TGTGCCAGCAGTCCCGGGACTAGCGACGAGCGGTACTTC. It is translated as CASSPGTSDERYF.

The CDR3 DNA is TGTGCTAGTGGTTTCCCTACAGTGTCGTTGGACACCATATATTTT. Protein: CASGFPTVSLDTIYF. J is TRBJ1-3 and V is TRBV12-5, with no clear D. This CDR3 has 15 amino acids. Germline V gene sequence: CDR1 LGHNT, CDR2 FRNRAP. The V and J ends lost 3 bases and 8 bases respectively, with 17 bases between them.

V gene TRBV7-2 combines with J gene TRBJ2-5, with TRBD2 matching over 15 bases. The CDR3 length is 16 residues. The germline V gene encodes CDR1 SGHTA and CDR2 FQGNSA. Germline trimming cut 4 bases from V and 5 bases from J; bases unmatched to any gene: 5. The CDR3 loop reads CASSSGTSGGTETQYF. The CDR3 DNA follows: TGTGCCAGCAGCTCCGGGACTAGCGGGGGGACGGAGACCCAGTACTTC.

In its sample, this clonotype was seen a few times. V is TRBV12-3 or TRBV12-4 and J is TRBJ2-7; D remains ambiguous. Deletions cut 5 bases from V and 0 bases from J, with 11 bases between. This CDR3 has 14 residues. The CDR3 DNA reads TGTGCCAGCAGTCCTCAAGAATACTCCTACGAGCAGTACTTC. As protein: CASSPQEYSYEQYF.

The sample holds a few counts of this clonotype. The junction does not match germline at one end; this may be a read error. The chain recombines TRBV4-1 with TRBJ1-1; D may be TRBD1 (6 bases). The germline CDR1 and CDR2 sequences are MGHRA and YSYEKL. The CDR3 runs to 18 residues. CDR3 bases: TGTGCCAGCAGCCGAGATGTCGTGTCGGACAGTATGAACACTGAAGCTTTCTTT. Protein: CASSRDVVSDSMNTEAFF.

This clonotype was detected many times. V and J are TRBV10-3 and TRBJ1-1; possibly TRBD1 for D (5 bases). From germline, CDR1 is ENHRY and CDR2 SYGVKD. Between the trimmed V and J ends, which lost 0 bases and 6 bases, there was a span of 14 bases. The CDR3 extends over 15 amino acids. CDR3 in amino acids: CAISESGGLGAEAFF. The CDR3 DNA reads as TGTGCCATCAGTGAGTCGGGAGGCCTAGGGGCTGAAGCTTTCTTT.

This clonotype was detected only once. A junction boundary mismatches the germline segment, possibly from a read error. The rearrangement joins TRBV10-3 to TRBJ2-7; D is unresolved. The CDR3 runs to 18 residues. Germline-derived CDR1 and CDR2 are ENHRY and SYGVKD. Here the CDR3 reads CASSEGMLRPLETYEQYF. The CDR3 coding sequence is TGTGCCAGCAGTGAAGGCATGCTCCGGCCCCTGGAGACCTACGAGCAGTACTTC.

This clonotype has just a few counts. The gene calls are TRBV28 and TRBJ1-5; D remains unclear. CDR3 size: 12 residues. V lost 10 bases and J lost 0, with 7 bases in between. Germline-derived CDR1 and CDR2 are MDHEN and SYDVKM. Written as DNA, the CDR3 is TGTGCCACCGAAATTAGCAATCAGCCCCAGCATTTT. Translation: CATEISNQPQHF.

The V and J genes are TRBV25-1 and TRBJ1-1; no definite D call. Trimming took off 9 bases at V and 1 base at J, with 6 bases between the two ends. Germline V gene lookup returns CDR1 MGHDK and CDR2 SYGVNS. This CDR3 region has 11 residues. The CDR3 sequence: CARSTNTEAFF. CDR3 bases: TGTGCCAGATCGACGAACACTGAAGCTTTCTTT.

The gene calls are TRBV24-1 and TRBJ2-6; no firm D call. V was shortened by 6 bases and J by 0 bases, with 17 bases between the two germline ends. This CDR3 spans 18 amino acids. Germline lookup yields CDR1 KGHDR and CDR2 SFDVKD. CDR3 bases: TGTGCCACCAGTTCCCGGTCCTTTTACGCCTCTGGGGCCAACGTCCTGACTTTC. Protein sequence: CATSSRSFYASGANVLTF.